This TCR beta chain derives from a study of beta chain features in type 1 diabetes. Expressed TCRB transcripts were sequenced after all isolated RNA was converted to cDNA. The repertoire was sequenced with immunoSEQ multiplex PCR; TCRdb's copy has only in-frame clones and lacks some. The sample gives about 620,000 clones, less than 20% of which show up once; 0.07% to 0.095% is in the top ten. This receptor was identified in a man aged 18 to 35 in good health. The sample comprised naive CD4+ T cells from blood.

This CDR3 reads CSVGEGSRNTIYF. The CDR3 nucleotides read TGCAGCGTTGGGGAAGGGAGTCGAAACACCATATATTTT. The V call is TRBV29-1, the J call TRBJ1-3, with D unclear. V lost 4 bases and J 5 bases, leaving 12 bases between the germline ends. Germline CDR1 SQVTM, CDR2 ANQGSEA. CDR3 size: 13 residues.